The 15 T cell receptor beta chains given below trace back to one sample, sequenced in a study of T cells in Graves' hyperthyroidism and ophthalmopathy. RNA transcripts yielded amplified TCR beta CDR3 regions. HTBI primers drove first-round RT-PCR of the TCR CDR3. TCRdb redid the calling of the multiplex PCR reads with MiXCR, one entry per CDR3 protein. The sample lists 300,000 or so distinct CDR3 sequences, around a sixth occurring once. Input material: blood. These receptors were obtained from a man aged 25 to 45 with Graves' hyperthyroidism.

V and J are TRBV11-2 and TRBJ1-2; TRBD1 agrees at 7 bases. The germline CDR1 and CDR2 sequences are SGHAT and FQNNGV. The CDR3 extends over 12 amino acids. V was clipped by 5 bases and J by 5 bases; unmatched bases: 2. The CDR3 sequence is CASSVGQYGYTF. The CDR3 DNA reads TGTGCCAGCAGCGTGGGACAGTATGGCTACACCTTC.

This clonotype was seen once. A read error may be the cause here, since a much bigger clone is one base away. This chain connects TRBV5-1 to TRBJ1-1, with a weak D call TRBD1 (6 bases). Germline-derived CDR1 and CDR2 are SGHRS and YFSETQ. The CDR3 consists of 13 residues. The DNA of the CDR3 is TGCGCCAGCAGTCCGCAGGGGATCACTGTAGCTTTCTTT. This codes for CASSPQGITVAFF. Using reference TRBV5-1 and TRBJ1-1 for the parts outside the CDR3, the full variable domain is KAGVTQTPRYLIKTRGQQVTLSCSPISGHRSVSWYQQTPGQGLQFLFEYFSETQRNKGNFPGRFSGRQFSNSRSEMNVSTLELGDSALYLCASSPQGITVAFFGQGTRLTVV.

The chain uses TRBV9 and TRBJ1-5; D unresolved. Germline V gene sequence: CDR1 SGDLS, CDR2 YYNGEE. The germline V and J ends were trimmed by 0 bases and 0 bases, with 7 bases remaining between them. This CDR3 spans 15 amino acids. The CDR3 nucleotides are TGTGCCAGCAGCGTAGGGCAGAATAGCAATCAGCCCCAGCATTTT. Amino acids: CASSVGQNSNQPQHF.

This clonotype was observed many times. The chain employs TRBV13 and TRBJ2-5; TRBD1 might be the D (6 bases). The CDR3 is 15 amino acids. The germline CDR1 and CDR2 sequences are PRHDT and FYEKMQ (reference sequence). Trimming removed 4 bases at V and 6 bases at J, with 18 bases between. The CDR3 bases are TGTGCCAGCAGCTCCCGGTTACAGGGCGGACAGACCCAGTACTTC. The encoded protein is CASSSRLQGGQTQYF.

The chain joins TRBV4-2 to TRBJ2-2, with 8 bases fitting TRBD1. V lost 4 bases to trimming and J lost 4 bases; unmatched junction nucleotides: 17. Germline lookup yields CDR1 LGHNA and CDR2 YNFKEQ. This CDR3 is built from 19 residues. The CDR3: CASSRDLTGGIGGTGELFF. The CDR3 region has the DNA TGTGCCAGCAGCCGAGACCTTACAGGGGGAATAGGTGGCACCGGGGAGCTGTTTTTT.

This clonotype appeared once. This chain links TRBV5-5 with TRBJ2-3; D is unresolved. The germline V gene has CDR1 SGHKS and CDR2 YYEKEE (reference sequence). CDR3 length equals 12 residues. Trimming left V 4 bases short and J 5 bases short, with 8 bases between. The CDR3 sequence: CASSPALDTQYF. CDR3 nucleotide sequence: TGTGCCAGCAGCCCGGCCCTAGATACGCAGTATTTT.

This clonotype was counted at least ten times. The chain employs TRBV12-3 or TRBV12-4 and TRBJ1-1; the D is unclear. Trimming removed 3 bases from V and 1 base from J, with 12 bases in between. CDR3 length: 15 amino acids. The CDR3 coding sequence is TGTGCCAGCAGTTTTGAGAACAGACCGAACACTGAAGCTTTCTTT. Amino acids: CASSFENRPNTEAFF.

V usage is TRBV11-2 and J usage is TRBJ2-1; D is possibly TRBD1 (5 bases). This CDR3 region has 12 residues. V gave up 5 bases and J gave up 7 bases, with 9 bases separating them. Germline loops: CDR1 SGHAT, CDR2 FQNNGV. CDR3 nucleotide sequence: TGTGCCAGCAGCCGACAGCATAATGAGCAGTTCTTC. Translation gives CASSRQHNEQFF.

The table lists this clonotype with a few counts. The chain couples TRBV6-1 to TRBJ2-7; TRBD1 matches at 8 bases. Germline lookup yields CDR1 MNHNS and CDR2 SASEGT. CDR3 length equals 15 residues. With 2 bases clipped from V and 3 bases from J, the junction kept 6 bases outside the gene matches. The CDR3 sequence is CASSERDRGDYEQYF. In DNA form, the CDR3 reads TGTGCCAGCAGTGAACGAGACAGGGGTGACTACGAGCAGTACTTC.

This clonotype was recorded once. The chain is built from TRBV15 and TRBJ2-2, with 8 bases aligning to TRBD2. The germline V gene encodes CDR1 LNHNV and CDR2 YYDKDF (reference sequence). The CDR3 contains 16 residues. Unmatched junction bases numbered 11, after V lost 5 bases and J lost 6 bases. The CDR3 nucleotides are TGTGCCACCAGCGCCGGGAGGGCCGATAACGCCGGGGAGCTGTTTTTT. This encodes CATSAGRADNAGELFF.

This clonotype appeared many times. The genes are TRBV30 and TRBJ1-2; possibly TRBD1 for D (5 bases). The CDR3 consists of 16 residues. CDR1 is GTSNPN and CDR2 is SVGIG in the germline V gene (reference sequence). The V and J ends lost 2 bases and 4 bases respectively, with 20 bases between them. The CDR3 DNA follows: TGTGCCTGGAGTAGAACCGCGGGAGGGGATCGCTATGGCTACACCTTC. Its protein is CAWSRTAGGDRYGYTF.

This clonotype has at least ten counts. The chain links TRBV12-3 or TRBV12-4 to TRBJ2-1; TRBD2 agrees at 8 bases. This CDR3 region has 16 residues. The ends lost 8 bases at V and 2 bases at J; junction bases unmatched: 11. The CDR3, as DNA: TGTGCCAGCGTCGTTAGCGGGATCAGCCCCTACAATGAGCAGTTCTTC. Its protein is CASVVSGISPYNEQFF.

This clonotype has a count of ten or more. J is TRBJ2-7 and V is TRBV29-1; D remains ambiguous. The germline CDR1 and CDR2 sequences are SQVTM and ANQGSEA. The germline V and J ends were trimmed by 6 bases and 2 bases, with 11 bases remaining between them. The CDR3 totals 12 residues. The CDR3 coding sequence is TGCAGCGTGGCAACCGATCCCTACGAGCAGTACTTC. It translates to CSVATDPYEQYF.

In this sample, this clonotype turned up many times. V and J are TRBV7-8 and TRBJ2-2; TRBD2 aligns across 8 bases. Germline V gene data show CDR1 as SGHVS and CDR2 as FQNEAQ. There are 17 residues in the CDR3. The V gene end was trimmed by 1 base and the J gene end by 4 bases; junction bases not matched to a gene: 8. CDR3 loop: CASSLVRREVRTGELFF. CDR3 sequence (DNA): TGTGCCAGCAGCTTAGTTAGGCGGGAGGTCCGCACCGGGGAGCTGTTTTTT.

Written as DNA, the CDR3 is TGTGCCAGCAGCCCCTTGGTGGACGGTCGCGAGCAGTACTTC. Its protein is CASSPLVDGREQYF. V is TRBV28 and J is TRBJ2-7; D remains ambiguous. Trimming cost V 6 bases and J 6 bases, with 18 bases left between them. Germline CDR1 is MDHEN and CDR2 is SYDVKM. The CDR3 spans 14 residues. The complete variable domain, with remaining parts taken from reference TRBV28 and TRBJ2-7, reads DVKVTQSSRYLVKRTGEKVFLECVQDMDHENMFWYRQDPGLGLRLIYFSYDVKMKEKGDIPEGYSVSREKKERFSLILESASTNQTSMYLCASSPLVDGREQYFGPGTRLTVT.